Presented here are 32 T cell receptor beta chains from one specimen sequenced in a study of blood T cells in healthy people across ages. Through a sample-barcoded 5' primer and a J-beta primer mix, a second PCR was run for about 6 to 11 cycles. TCRdb reprocessed the 5' RACE reads with MiXCR, giving one entry per CDR3 protein. Of over a million distinct CDR3 sequences in the sample, under 55% were seen once. The sequenced material came from blood. These receptors all come from a woman between 55 and 75 years old in good health.

This clonotype was counted a few times. The chain is built from TRBV5-1 and TRBJ2-3, with 8 nucleotides matching TRBD1. The V gene's germline CDR1 is SGHRS and CDR2 YFSETQ. This CDR3 comprises 17 residues. Trimming at V came to 4 bases and at J to 6 bases, leaving 16 bases not matched to a gene. CDR3 nucleotides: TGCGCCAGCAGCCCCGGCCGTAGGGACAGGAGGGGGGATACGCAGTATTTT. Protein product: CASSPGRRDRRGDTQYF.

V gene TRBV3-1 combines with J gene TRBJ2-5; maybe TRBD2 (6 bases). CDR1 and CDR2 (germline): LGHDT, YNNKEL (reference sequence). V lost 2 bases to trimming and J lost 11 bases, with 21 bases between them. This CDR3 is built from 15 residues. The CDR3 spells CASSQSGTYSAEQYF. For the CDR3, the DNA is TGTGCCAGCAGCCAATCCGGGACTTACTCAGCTGAGCAGTACTTC.

The chain joins TRBV24-1 to TRBJ1-2, with a tentative D call TRBD1 (5 bases). V was clipped by 5 bases and J by 2 bases, with 20 bases between them. CDR1 is KGHDR, CDR2 SFDVKD, per germline. The CDR3 has 17 amino acids. CDR3 nucleotide sequence: TGTGCCACCAGTGCTGACAGCAGAGTGGGGTCAAACTATGGCTACACCTTC. Translation gives CATSADSRVGSNYGYTF.

The chain employs TRBV12-3 or TRBV12-4 and TRBJ2-1; 7 bases align to TRBD1. Trimming took 6 bases from V and 8 from J; bases not matched to a gene: 4. This CDR3 is built from 12 residues. In DNA form, the CDR3 reads TGTGCCAGCAGCCTGACAGGGTATGAGCAGTTCTTC. Protein sequence: CASSLTGYEQFF.

V gene TRBV5-1 combines with J gene TRBJ2-1, with TRBD1 identical over 7 bases. The V gene end was trimmed by 3 bases and the J gene end by 7 bases; junction bases not matched to a gene: 10. The CDR3 spans 15 residues. In germline, CDR1 is SGHRS, CDR2 YFSETQ. The CDR3 nucleotides read TGCGCCAGCAGCTGGATAGGGGGCTTGGAAAATGAGCAGTTCTTC. It encodes CASSWIGGLENEQFF.

This chain uses TRBV6-5 with TRBJ2-4, with a tentative D call TRBD2 (7 bases). The J call may be in error: the DNA end matches TRBJ2-7 better. Germline assignment: CDR1 MNHEY and CDR2 SVGAGI. This CDR3 contains 14 residues. The CDR3 reads CASTNGGLANEQYF. CDR3 nucleotide sequence: TGTGCCAGCACCAACGGGGGGCTGGCGAACGAGCAGTACTTC.

Written as DNA, the CDR3 is TGTGCCTGGAGTGTAACTAGAGGAGAGACCCAGTACTTC. Its translation: CAWSVTRGETQYF. V usage is TRBV30 and J usage is TRBJ2-5, with D maybe TRBD2 (5 bases). CDR1 GTSNPN and CDR2 SVGIG come from the germline V gene (reference sequence). With 0 bases removed from V and 4 bases from J, the gap between germline ends came to 9 bases. This CDR3 has 13 residues.

The chain is built from TRBV7-3 and TRBJ2-3; 9 bases match TRBD2. CDR1 and CDR2 (germline): SGHTA, FQGTGA. Trimming cost V 5 bases and J 6 bases; bases outside gene matches: 9. The CDR3 totals 15 residues. CDR3 sequence (DNA): TGTGCCAGCAGCCGGACTAGCGAAACTGGGGATACGCAGTATTTT. This translates into CASSRTSETGDTQYF.

V is TRBV12-3 or TRBV12-4 and J is TRBJ2-1, with TRBD2 matching over 10 bases. The J segment lost 4 bases and the V segment lost 5 bases, leaving 5 bases of the junction unmatched. The CDR3 consists of 15 residues. The DNA of the CDR3 is TGTGCCAGCAGTACCCAGCGGGAGGGTTACAATGAGCAGTTCTTC. It yields the protein CASSTQREGYNEQFF.

Written as DNA, the CDR3 is TGTGCCAGCAGGCCTAGCGGGAGACCAGATACGCAGTATTTT. It codes for CASRPSGRPDTQYF. V gene TRBV6-2 or TRBV6-3 combines with J gene TRBJ2-3; TRBD2 matches at 10 bases. The CDR3 has 14 amino acids. V lost 6 bases, J lost 4 bases, and 4 bases stayed unmatched. Germline lookup yields CDR1 MNHEY and CDR2 SVGEGT.

This chain joins TRBV20-1 and TRBJ2-1; D not certain. The germline CDR1 and CDR2 sequences are DFQATT and SNEGSKA (reference sequence). The CDR3 totals 12 residues. Trimming pared 5 bases from V and 4 bases from J, leaving 9 bases between. As DNA, the CDR3 is TGCAGTGCTGCTCCCGAGTACAATGAGCAGTTCTTC. This codes for CSAAPEYNEQFF.

This clonotype was detected a few times. The rearrangement links TRBV12-3 or TRBV12-4 to TRBJ1-1; D not certain. This CDR3 spans 14 amino acids. V shed 6 bases and J shed 3 bases, with 14 bases lying between them. The CDR3 DNA reads TGTGCCAGCAGCCCACCCGGGAGGGACACTGAAGCTTTCTTT. It translates to CASSPPGRDTEAFF.

The chain is built from TRBV20-1 and TRBJ1-2; 7 bases fit TRBD1. Germline CDR1 is DFQATT and CDR2 is SNEGSKA (reference sequence). CDR3 length: 12 amino acids. Unmatched junction bases numbered 5, after V lost 6 bases and J lost 4 bases. The CDR3 loop is CSANRGGYGYTF. In DNA form, the CDR3 reads TGCAGTGCCAACAGGGGAGGCTATGGCTACACCTTC.

DNA for the CDR3: TGCAGTGCTAGAGCCCTAGCGGTAAGCTCCTACGAGCAGTACTTC. Translation gives CSARALAVSSYEQYF. The rearrangement joins TRBV20-1 to TRBJ2-7, with 7 nucleotides matching TRBD2. V shed 1 base and J 0 bases; nucleotides not matched to a gene: 6. Germline V gene sequence: CDR1 DFQATT, CDR2 SNEGSKA (reference sequence). CDR3 length: 15 amino acids.

Turning to this clonotype: One junction end disagrees with the germline gene, perhaps due to a read error. This chain uses TRBV3-1 with TRBJ2-1; 7 positions match TRBD2. Germline V gene lookup returns CDR1 LGHDT and CDR2 YNNKEL (reference sequence). This CDR3 is 17 amino acids long. CDR3 loop: CTSSQGFQRETYNEQFF. The CDR3 region has the DNA TGTACCAGCAGCCAAGGATTCCAGCGGGAAACCTACAATGAGCAGTTCTTC.

This clonotype was seen once. The chain employs TRBV5-1 and TRBJ2-2; D gene uncertain. The CDR3 is 14 residues long. The germline CDR1 and CDR2 sequences are SGHRS and YFSETQ. Deletions cut 0 bases from V and 6 bases from J, with 9 bases between. In DNA form, the CDR3 reads TGCGCCAGCAGCTTGGAGGGATTTCCCGGGGAGCTGTTTTTT. It yields the protein CASSLEGFPGELFF. The whole variable domain, filled in from reference TRBV5-1 and TRBJ2-2, reads KAGVTQTPRYLIKTRGQQVTLSCSPISGHRSVSWYQQTPGQGLQFLFEYFSETQRNKGNFPGRFSGRQFSNSRSEMNVSTLELGDSALYLCASSLEGFPGELFFGEGSRLTVL.

The gene calls are TRBV29-1 and TRBJ1-2, with TRBD1 matching over 12 bases. V was pared by 7 bases and J by 7 bases, with 4 bases of the junction left unmatched. The germline CDR1 and CDR2 sequences are SQVTM and ANQGSEA. The CDR3 covers 12 residues. In DNA form, the CDR3 reads TGCAGCGGGGGACAGGGGGCGCCTGGCTACACCTTC. The encoded protein is CSGGQGAPGYTF. Drawing the rest from reference TRBV29-1 and TRBJ1-2, the complete variable domain is SAVISQKPSRDICQRGTSLTIQCQVDSQVTMMFWYRQQPGQSLTLIATANQGSEATYESGFVIDKFPISRPNLTFSTLTVSNMSPEDSSIYLCSGGQGAPGYTFGSGTRLTVV.

The CDR3 reads CATSVSETQYF. The DNA for the CDR3 is TGTGCCACCAGTGTTTCGGAGACCCAGTACTTC. The chain is built from TRBV24-1 and TRBJ2-5, with D unresolved. Germline-derived CDR1 and CDR2 are KGHDR and SFDVKD. V gave up 5 bases and J gave up 5 bases, with 5 bases separating them. The CDR3 loop spans 11 amino acids.

This clonotype has a count of ten or more. The V gene is TRBV29-1, the J gene TRBJ2-7; 7 positions agree with TRBD1. CDR1 SQVTM and CDR2 ANQGSEA come from the germline V gene. The CDR3 extends over 13 amino acids. V gave up 5 bases and J gave up 0 bases; unmatched junction bases: 4. The CDR3 DNA reads as TGCAGCGTTCTTCGGACAGGCTCCTACGAGCAGTACTTC. Translating gives CSVLRTGSYEQYF.

There are many counts of this clonotype. The DNA for the CDR3 is TGCAGTGCTAGAGGACCCTCTAGCGGCTACAATGAGCAGTTCTTC. This encodes CSARGPSSGYNEQFF. The V call is TRBV20-1, the J call TRBJ2-1; 7 nucleotides match TRBD2. V dropped 1 base and J dropped 3; count of bases not matched to a gene: 6. The germline V gene encodes CDR1 DFQATT and CDR2 SNEGSKA (reference sequence). There are 15 residues in the CDR3.

This clonotype has just a few counts. The chain employs TRBV12-3 or TRBV12-4 and TRBJ1-1; D is unclear. The CDR3 contains 11 residues. With 6 bases removed from V and 4 bases from J, the gap between germline ends came to 6 bases. CDR3 DNA sequence: TGTGCCAGCAGCTTTAGCACTGAAGCTTTCTTT. Translated, it gives CASSFSTEAFF.

This chain joins TRBV24-1 and TRBJ2-2, with D perhaps matching TRBD1 (6 bases). The CDR3 runs to 14 residues. The V end lost 4 bases, the J end lost 1 base, and 6 bases lay between the germline ends. The germline gives CDR1 KGHDR, CDR2 SFDVKD. CDR3: CATSEQGNTGELFF. In DNA, the CDR3 is TGTGCCACCAGTGAACAGGGGAACACCGGGGAGCTGTTTTTT.

This clonotype was detected a few times. This rearrangement joins TRBV19 to TRBJ2-3, with D possibly matching TRBD2 (6 bases). Trimming shortened V by 5 bases and J by 0 bases, and 15 bases separated the two germline ends. CDR3 length: 16 amino acids. Per germline, CDR1 LNHDA and CDR2 SQIVND (reference sequence). The chain's CDR3 is CASSPRAGISTDTQYF. Here the CDR3 DNA reads TGTGCCAGTAGTCCCCGCGCGGGGATCAGCACAGATACGCAGTATTTT.

The CDR3 DNA follows: TGTGCCAGCAGTGGGACAGGGCAAAGGTTCAATGAGCAGTTCTTC. Translating gives CASSGTGQRFNEQFF. This chain connects TRBV6-1 to TRBJ2-1; 8 nucleotides align to TRBD1. The CDR3 covers 15 residues. Germline trimming cut 4 bases from V and 6 bases from J; bases unmatched to any gene: 8. In germline, CDR1 is MNHNS, CDR2 SASEGT.

The chain is built from TRBV6-2 or TRBV6-3 and TRBJ2-5; D gene ambiguous. V lost 5 bases and J 11 bases, leaving 18 bases between the germline ends. Germline CDR1 is MNHEY and CDR2 is SVGEGT. The CDR3 loop spans 13 amino acids. The CDR3 nucleotides read TGTGCCAGCAGTAGTGCATTTTCCAATGAGCAGTACTTC. Encoded protein: CASSSAFSNEQYF.

The chain couples TRBV20-1 to TRBJ2-5, with TRBD2 matching 8 bases. V trimming: 5 bases; J trimming: 4 bases; junction bases outside the gene matches: 9. CDR1 DFQATT and CDR2 SNEGSKA come from the germline V gene (reference sequence). The CDR3 totals 14 residues. CDR3 sequence reads: CSAPIGGATETQYF. The CDR3, as DNA: TGCAGTGCTCCCATCGGGGGGGCCACAGAGACCCAGTACTTC.

This clonotype came up a few times. V usage is TRBV6-6 and J usage is TRBJ1-2, with 9 bases fitting TRBD1. J gave up 7 bases and V 5 bases, and 2 bases lay outside the gene matches. This CDR3 region has 12 residues. Germline loops: CDR1 MNHNY, CDR2 SVGAGI (reference sequence). The CDR3 bases are TGTGCCAGCAGTAAGGGACAGGGTGGCTACACCTTC. This encodes CASSKGQGGYTF.

The chain couples TRBV3-1 to TRBJ1-2; no definite D call. Germline CDR1 is LGHDT and CDR2 is YNNKEL (reference sequence). V was shortened by 6 bases and J by 5 bases, with 16 bases between the two germline ends. The CDR3 has 14 residues. DNA of the CDR3: TGTGCCAGCAGACATACCCGGGCGCGGTATGGCTACACCTTC. Protein sequence: CASRHTRARYGYTF.

This clonotype was picked up a small number of times. The chain employs TRBV10-3 and TRBJ2-3; D may be TRBD2 (6 bases). The CDR3 length is 15 residues. The germline CDR1 and CDR2 sequences are ENHRY and SYGVKD. The V and J ends lost 3 bases and 1 base respectively, with 11 bases between them. DNA of the CDR3: TGTGCCATCAGTGAATCGGCGGGGCGCACAGATACGCAGTATTTT. Translation: CAISESAGRTDTQYF.

This rearrangement joins TRBV5-1 to TRBJ2-7, with D possibly being TRBD2 (5 bases). Trimming removed 0 bases from V and 0 bases from J, with 13 bases in between. Per germline, CDR1 SGHRS and CDR2 YFSETQ. The CDR3 runs 16 residues. CDR3: CASSLVRDSSSYEQYF. In DNA form, the CDR3 reads TGCGCCAGCAGCTTGGTTCGGGATTCGAGCTCCTACGAGCAGTACTTC.

There are a few counts of this clonotype. J is TRBJ2-4 and V is TRBV25-1, with D possibly TRBD2 on 6 matching bases. Near its end, the DNA agrees better with TRBJ2-7, so the J call may be wrong. This CDR3 contains 12 residues. Germline V gene data show CDR1 as MGHDK and CDR2 as SYGVNS. CDR3 residues: CASGGLRYEQYF. In DNA, the CDR3 is TGTGCCAGCGGGGGACTCCGATACGAGCAGTACTTC.

CDR3 residues: CASSITTGGAGQFF. As DNA, the CDR3 is TGTGCCAGCAGCATCACCACTGGGGGCGCTGGGCAGTTCTTC. The J gene is TRBJ2-1, the V gene TRBV7-8; possible D gene TRBD1, 6 bases. There are 14 residues in the CDR3. V was pared by 5 bases and J by 12 bases, with 20 bases between. Germline-derived CDR1 and CDR2 are SGHVS and FQNEAQ.